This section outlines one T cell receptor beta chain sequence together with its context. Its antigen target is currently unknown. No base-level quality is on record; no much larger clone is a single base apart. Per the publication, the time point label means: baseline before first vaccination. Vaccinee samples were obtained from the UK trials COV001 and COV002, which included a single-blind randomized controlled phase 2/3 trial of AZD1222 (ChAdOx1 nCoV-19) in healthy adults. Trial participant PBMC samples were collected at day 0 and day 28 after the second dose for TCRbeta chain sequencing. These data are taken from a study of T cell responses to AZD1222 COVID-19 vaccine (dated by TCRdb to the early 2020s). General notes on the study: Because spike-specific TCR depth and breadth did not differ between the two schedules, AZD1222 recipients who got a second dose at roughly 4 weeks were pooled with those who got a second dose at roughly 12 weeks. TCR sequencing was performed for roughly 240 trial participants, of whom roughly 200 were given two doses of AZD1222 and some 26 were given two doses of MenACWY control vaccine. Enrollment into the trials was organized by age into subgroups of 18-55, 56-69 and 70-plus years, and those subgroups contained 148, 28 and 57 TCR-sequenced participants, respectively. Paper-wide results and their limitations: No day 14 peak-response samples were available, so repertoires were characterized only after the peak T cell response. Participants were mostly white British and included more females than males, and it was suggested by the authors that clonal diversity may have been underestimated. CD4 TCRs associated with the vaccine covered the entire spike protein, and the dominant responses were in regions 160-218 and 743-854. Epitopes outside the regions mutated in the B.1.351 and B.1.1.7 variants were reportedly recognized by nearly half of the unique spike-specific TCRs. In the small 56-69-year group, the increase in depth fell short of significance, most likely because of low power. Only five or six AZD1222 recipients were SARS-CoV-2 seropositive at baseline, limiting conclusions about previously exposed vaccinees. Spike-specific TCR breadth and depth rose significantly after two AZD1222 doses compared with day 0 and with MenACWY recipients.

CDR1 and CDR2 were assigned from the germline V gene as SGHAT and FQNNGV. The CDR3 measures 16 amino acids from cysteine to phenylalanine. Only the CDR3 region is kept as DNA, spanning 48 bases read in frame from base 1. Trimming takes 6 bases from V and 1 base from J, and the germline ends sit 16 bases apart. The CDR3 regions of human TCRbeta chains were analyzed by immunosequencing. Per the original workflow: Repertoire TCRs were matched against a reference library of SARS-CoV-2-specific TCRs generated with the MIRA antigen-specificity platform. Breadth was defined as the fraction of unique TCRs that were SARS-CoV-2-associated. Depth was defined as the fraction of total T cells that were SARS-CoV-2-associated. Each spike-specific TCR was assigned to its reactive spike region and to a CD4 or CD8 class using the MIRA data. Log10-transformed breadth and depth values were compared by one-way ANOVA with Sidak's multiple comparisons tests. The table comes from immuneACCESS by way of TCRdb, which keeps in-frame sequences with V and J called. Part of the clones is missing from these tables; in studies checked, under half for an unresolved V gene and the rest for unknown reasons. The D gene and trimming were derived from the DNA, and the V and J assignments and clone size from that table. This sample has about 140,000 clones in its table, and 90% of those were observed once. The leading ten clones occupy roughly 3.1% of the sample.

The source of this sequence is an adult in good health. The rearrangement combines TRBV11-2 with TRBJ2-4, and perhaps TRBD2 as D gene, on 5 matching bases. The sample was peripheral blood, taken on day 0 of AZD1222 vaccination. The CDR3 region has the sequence CASSLGFGVAKNIQYF. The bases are TGTGCCAGCAGTTTGGGGTTCGGGGTTGCCAAAAACATTCAGTACTTC.